This TCR beta chain was recovered during a study of OX40 agonist ivuxolimab in advanced cancers. Study in general: Patients in the trial were receiving intravenous ivuxolimab every 2 weeks, at doses of 0.01 to 10 mg/kg.

Measured with immunoSEQ multiplex PCR; TCRdb has only the in-frame clones, and not every one. The sample consists of about 98,000 clones, 90% to 95% of them appearing once. The CDR3 spans 13 residues. The V end was cut by 4 bases, the J end by 7 bases, with 13 bases between. The germline V gene encodes CDR1 SGHTA and CDR2 FQGNSA. Study results and caveats: Among the lowest peripheral clonal expansion occurred in 0.1-3.0 mg/kg partial responders. Mean expanded clone counts were higher in CD8+ than CD4+ T cells.

Of note for this clone: Its antigen is unknown.

The sequenced sample was CD4+ or CD8+ T cells sorted from blood, obtained in a trial of the OX40 agonist ivuxolimab. The clonotype originates from an adult with an advanced solid tumor such as melanoma, head and neck, liver or kidney cancer. J is TRBJ1-2 and V is TRBV7-2; D may be TRBD1 (6 bases). In nucleotides, the CDR3 is TGTGCCAGCAGCTCGGGGGGCTCTGGTGGCTACACCTTC. Translation: CASSSGGSGGYTF. The full variable domain, with the rest looked up from reference TRBV7-2 and TRBJ1-2, is GAGVSQSPSNKVTEKGKDVELRCDPISGHTALYWYRQSLGQGLEFLIYFQGNSAPDKSGLPSDRFSAERTGGSVSTLTIQRTQQEDSAVYLCASSSGGSGGYTFGSGTRLTVV.